The clone carrying this TCR beta chain has just one count. Clones were read by immunoSEQ multiplex PCR, and TCRdb kept only the in-frame ones, dropping some. This repertoire shows about 250,000 clones, approximately 85% found once; its top ten account for roughly 4%. V lost 4 bases to trimming and J lost 4 bases, with 13 bases between them. There are 14 residues in the CDR3. CDR1 is LGHDT and CDR2 is YNNKEL in the germline V gene (reference sequence). The data derive from a study of blood T cell repertoires in COVID-19. Sequenced: PBMCs or T cells enriched from blood (not recorded which). This TCR was recovered from a woman aged 30 to 39 who had recovered from COVID-19. The chain joins TRBV3-1 (or the pseudogene TRBV3-2) to TRBJ1-1; D is perhaps TRBD1 (5 bases). This CDR3 reads CASSLGGGATEAFF. In DNA, the CDR3 is TGTGCCAGCAGCCTCGGGGGGGGTGCCACTGAAGCTTTCTTT.